The 16 T cell receptor beta chains listed next were all sequenced from one sample in a study of blood T cell repertoires in COVID-19. Clones were read by immunoSEQ multiplex PCR, and TCRdb kept only the in-frame ones, dropping some. The data contain roughly 200,000 clones, 80% to 85% of them singletons. Source material: peripheral blood. The receptor source for this set is a woman aged 80 or over with active or convalescent COVID-19.

The chain has TRBV5-4 and TRBJ2-7; 9 bases map to TRBD2. The J segment lost 2 bases and the V segment lost 4 bases, leaving 4 bases of the junction unmatched. The CDR3 has 14 amino acids. In germline, CDR1 is SGHNT, CDR2 YYREEE (reference sequence). DNA for the CDR3: TGTGCCAGCAGCCAAGGCGGGGGGGCCTACGAGCAGTACTTC. Its translation is CASSQGGGAYEQYF.

The J gene is TRBJ1-2, the V gene TRBV5-5; 7 bases fit TRBD1. With V trimmed by 0 bases and J by 7 bases, 6 bases remained unmatched. Germline V gene lookup returns CDR1 SGHKS and CDR2 YYEKEE (reference sequence). The CDR3 consists of 14 residues. The CDR3 nucleotides read TGTGCCAGCAGCTTGGGTACAGGGGTGAGTGGCTACACCTTC. This encodes CASSLGTGVSGYTF.

The rearrangement joins TRBV4-2 to TRBJ2-5; maybe TRBD2 (6 bases). The germline V gene encodes CDR1 LGHNA and CDR2 YNFKEQ. Trimming took off 1 base at V and 2 bases at J, with 17 bases between the two ends. CDR3 length equals 17 residues. CDR3 nucleotide sequence: TGTGCCAGCAGCCAAGTTGGGGTGGGAGGAGCTCAAGAGACCCAGTACTTC. Translation: CASSQVGVGGAQETQYF.

The chain uses TRBV7-2 and TRBJ1-2; D not resolved. Germline lookup yields CDR1 SGHTA and CDR2 FQGNSA. CDR3 size: 13 residues. Trimming pared 5 bases from V and 8 bases from J, leaving 15 bases between. Written as DNA, the CDR3 is TGTGCCAGCAGCCTAGTTGGGGAGGGCGGCTACACCTTC. Translating it yields CASSLVGEGGYTF.

This clone was detected only once. The chain employs TRBV6-5 and TRBJ2-2, with TRBD2 identical over 7 bases. Germline trimming cut 6 bases from V and 4 bases from J; bases unmatched to any gene: 2. Germline CDR1 reads MNHEY; CDR2 reads SVGAGI. CDR3 length: 13 residues. As DNA, the CDR3 is TGTGCCAGCAGGGGGGGGACCACCGGGGAGCTGTTTTTT. This encodes CASRGGTTGELFF.

Of note for this clone: The sample carries other DNA sequences with the same CDR3. The genes are TRBV12-3 or TRBV12-4 and TRBJ1-2, with 7 bases lining up with TRBD1. The CDR3 has 12 amino acids. Trimming cost V 6 bases and J 8 bases; bases outside gene matches: 6. This chain's CDR3 is CASSWTGLGYTF. The CDR3, as DNA: TGTGCCAGCAGCTGGACAGGTTTGGGCTACACCTTC.

The gene calls are TRBV2 and TRBJ2-5, with unresolved D. Trimming took 6 bases from V and 7 from J, leaving 6 bases between them. Germline CDR1 reads SNHLY; CDR2 reads FYNNEI. This CDR3 comprises 10 residues. CDR3 amino acids: CASRTGTQYF. CDR3 sequence (DNA): TGTGCCAGCAGGACGGGGACCCAGTACTTC.

There are a few counts of this clone. The CDR3 spells CAWSSQPGQPQHF. The CDR3 DNA sequence: TGTGCCTGGAGTAGTCAGCCCGGGCAGCCCCAGCATTTT. The gene calls are TRBV30 and TRBJ1-5, with D hard to call. The germline V and J ends were trimmed by 2 bases and 7 bases, with 12 bases remaining between them. Looked up from germline, CDR1 is GTSNPN and CDR2 is SVGIG (reference sequence). This CDR3 has 13 amino acids.

The chain has TRBV11-2 and TRBJ1-2; D remains ambiguous. The germline CDR1 and CDR2 sequences are SGHAT and FQNNGV. This CDR3 is built from 13 residues. V was cut by 5 bases and J by 5 bases, with 12 bases left in between. The CDR3 protein is CASSPSSVYGYTF. The CDR3 DNA reads as TGTGCCAGCAGCCCTAGTTCGGTGTATGGCTACACCTTC.

V usage is TRBV10-3 and J usage is TRBJ1-1; tentative D call: TRBD1 (5 bases). Germline V gene lookup returns CDR1 ENHRY and CDR2 SYGVKD. CDR3 size: 14 residues. V shed 4 bases and J shed 2 bases, with 11 bases lying between them. Here the CDR3 reads CAISGQGGNTEAFF. Written as DNA, the CDR3 is TGTGCCATCAGTGGGCAGGGAGGAAACACTGAAGCTTTCTTT.

This sequence joins TRBV7-2 and TRBJ2-4; a possible D gene is TRBD2 (7 bases). The germline V gene has CDR1 SGHTA and CDR2 FQGNSA. Trimming cost V 7 bases and J 1 base, with 11 bases left between them. The CDR3 runs 14 residues. CDR3 amino acids: CASKGGAAKNIQYF. CDR3 in DNA: TGTGCCAGCAAGGGGGGGGCGGCCAAAAACATTCAGTACTTC.

This chain connects TRBV7-9 to TRBJ1-1; 11 bases map to TRBD1. This CDR3 is built from 17 residues. The J segment lost 2 bases and the V segment lost 3 bases, leaving 8 bases of the junction unmatched. The germline CDR1 and CDR2 sequences are SEHNR and FQNEAQ (reference sequence). Here the CDR3 DNA reads TGTGCCAGCAGCTTTTGGACAGGGGGCCCATTCAACACTGAAGCTTTCTTT. This gives the protein CASSFWTGGPFNTEAFF.

Here the CDR3 reads CASNREYTGELFF. DNA for the CDR3: TGTGCCAGTAACAGGGAGTACACCGGGGAGCTGTTTTTT. The chain uses TRBV9 and TRBJ2-2, with a weak D call TRBD1 (6 bases). Germline V gene sequence: CDR1 SGDLS, CDR2 YYNGEE. The V end lost 8 bases, the J end lost 3 bases, and 11 bases lay between the germline ends. CDR3 length: 13 residues.

The chain joins TRBV3-1 (or the pseudogene TRBV3-2) to TRBJ2-1; TRBD2 might be the D (5 bases). V lost 0 bases and J 2 bases, leaving 8 bases between the germline ends. The CDR3 is 15 residues long. Per the germline V gene, CDR1 is LGHDT and CDR2 is YNNKEL (reference sequence). CDR3 amino acids: CASSQDGGPYNEQFF. The CDR3 DNA follows: TGTGCCAGCAGCCAAGATGGCGGGCCCTACAATGAGCAGTTCTTC.

The V gene is TRBV11-2, the J gene TRBJ2-7; 10 bases agree with TRBD1. This CDR3 is built from 15 residues. J lost 4 bases, V lost 0 bases, and 3 bases had no gene match. Germline V CDR1 and CDR2: SGHAT, FQNNGV. The CDR3 sequence: CASSLDRTGGYEQYF. In nucleotides, the CDR3 is TGTGCCAGCAGCTTAGATCGGACAGGGGGTTACGAGCAGTACTTC.

The J gene is TRBJ2-1, the V gene TRBV14; D is undetermined. Trimming pared 1 base from V and 12 bases from J, leaving 16 bases between. CDR1 SGHDN and CDR2 FVKESK come from the germline V gene. The CDR3 is 14 residues long. DNA for the CDR3: TGTGCCAGCAGCCAAGTCTTCCCCTCCTGGGCGCAGTTCTTC. This encodes CASSQVFPSWAQFF.